The 18 T cell receptor beta chains given below trace back to one sample, sequenced in a study of patients and donors after allogeneic stem cell transplantation. One entry per CDR3 protein, called by TCRdb with MiXCR from the RT-PCR reads. The sample carries about 210,000 distinct CDR3 sequences, around 40% recorded once. Sequencing was performed on blood, either unsorted or a sorted T cell fraction (not recorded which). The source of these receptors is a human donor who was either an allogeneic HSCT recipient or a stem cell or donor lymphocyte infusion donor (not recorded which). It is not recorded whose cells these are; they may come from a transplant donor.

The gene calls are TRBV9 and TRBJ1-3; no clear D gene. Germline loops: CDR1 SGDLS, CDR2 YYNGEE. Trimming took 3 bases from V and 5 from J, leaving 12 bases between them. This CDR3 has 14 amino acids. The CDR3 bases are TGTGCCAGCAGCGGAGGAACCGCTAGAAACACCATATATTTT. Translating gives CASSGGTARNTIYF.

This clonotype has a handful of counts. The J gene is TRBJ1-4, the V gene TRBV30; D perhaps matches TRBD1 (6 bases). Deletions cut 7 bases from V and 3 bases from J, with 12 bases between. The germline V gene has CDR1 GTSNPN and CDR2 SVGIG (reference sequence). The CDR3 consists of 13 residues. The chain's CDR3 is CASGTRPNEKLFF. In nucleotides, the CDR3 is TGTGCCTCCGGGACACGACCTAATGAAAAACTGTTTTTT.

This clonotype was seen once. The chain carries TRBV12-3 or TRBV12-4 and TRBJ2-4; D remains unclear. Between the trimmed V and J ends, which lost 5 bases and 7 bases, there was a span of 9 bases. The CDR3 spans 12 residues. The CDR3 DNA reads TGTGCCAGCAGTCAGGACCGGAACATTCAGTACTTC. The encoded protein is CASSQDRNIQYF.

The chain recombines TRBV23-1 with TRBJ1-5; TRBD1 agrees at 7 bases. TRBV23-1 is annotated as an ORF whose role is uncertain. J gave up 0 bases and V 4 bases, and 9 bases lay outside the gene matches. The CDR3 consists of 17 residues. In DNA form, the CDR3 reads TGCGCCAGCAGTCGGCCAGTGACAGGGTGTAGCAATCAGCCCCAGCATTTT. This translates into CASSRPVTGCSNQPQHF.

The chain combines TRBV5-1 with TRBJ1-2; maybe TRBD1 (6 bases). The ends were cut back, 6 bases at V and 2 bases at J, with 17 bases in the middle. CDR1 is SGHRS, CDR2 YFSETQ, per germline. There are 15 residues in the CDR3. CDR3 protein: CASNRDQGLNYGYTF. CDR3 nucleotides: TGCGCCAGCAACCGGGATCAGGGGCTCAACTATGGCTACACCTTC.

This clonotype was found many times. The chain couples TRBV12-3 or TRBV12-4 to TRBJ1-5; no clear D gene. CDR3 length: 13 residues. Trimming pared 6 bases from V and 0 bases from J, leaving 6 bases between. The CDR3 sequence is CASRGGSNQPQHF. DNA for the CDR3: TGTGCCAGCAGGGGAGGTAGCAATCAGCCCCAGCATTTT.

This chain links TRBV18 with TRBJ1-2; perhaps TRBD1 as D (6 bases). CDR1 and CDR2 (germline): KGHSH, LQKENI. The CDR3 has 13 amino acids. Trimming left V 3 bases short and J 7 bases short, with 12 bases between. The CDR3 DNA follows: TGTGCCAGCTCACCGGACAGTGTCGGTGGCTACACCTTC. Amino acids: CASSPDSVGGYTF.

The chain recombines TRBV12-3 or TRBV12-4 with TRBJ2-1, with a tentative D call TRBD2 (5 bases). V was clipped by 3 bases and J by 3 bases, with 15 bases between them. This CDR3 region has 16 residues. The CDR3 DNA follows: TGTGCCAGCAGTTTCCTGGGGAGAAAGAGCTACAATGAGCAGTTCTTC. It translates to CASSFLGRKSYNEQFF.

This clonotype has just a few counts. CDR3 loop: CSVNGIKLDTQYF. Written as DNA, the CDR3 is TGCAGCGTCAATGGCATAAAATTGGATACGCAGTATTTT. The chain is built from TRBV29-1 and TRBJ2-3; D unclear. The V and J ends lost 6 bases and 6 bases respectively, with 16 bases between them. Germline CDR1 and CDR2: SQVTM and ANQGSEA. The CDR3 runs to 13 residues.

For the CDR3, the DNA is TGTGCCATCAGTGAGAGGGGCGGAGGAGATCTATGGGGCTACACCTTC. Translated: CAISERGGGDLWGYTF. The chain employs TRBV10-3 and TRBJ1-2; possible D gene TRBD1, 5 bases. Germline V gene data show CDR1 as ENHRY and CDR2 as SYGVKD. The germline V and J ends were trimmed by 2 bases and 8 bases, with 21 bases remaining between them. This CDR3 has 16 residues.

With regard to this clonotype: The junction and the germline gene differ at one end; a read error may be behind it. The rearrangement joins TRBV28 to TRBJ1-2; no firm D call. In germline, CDR1 is MDHEN, CDR2 SYDVKM. The CDR3 runs 14 residues. CDR3 residues: CASSLWEGGTPLGF. CDR3 DNA sequence: TGTGCCAGCAGTTTGTGGGAGGGAGGAACACCCCTTGGGTTC.

This chain connects TRBV4-3 to TRBJ1-6, with 9 bases aligning to TRBD1. Germline V lookup: CDR1 LGHNA, CDR2 YSLEER. V shed 3 bases and J 10 bases; nucleotides not matched to a gene: 10. The length of the CDR3 is 16 residues. In DNA form, the CDR3 reads TGCGCCAGCAGCCAGGTCGGACAGGGGACCGGATCACCCCTCCACTTT. As protein: CASSQVGQGTGSPLHF.

The chain's CDR3 is CASSQEARVSYGYTF. The CDR3 DNA sequence: TGTGCCAGCAGCCAGGAAGCCAGGGTTTCCTATGGCTACACCTTC. The rearrangement links TRBV4-2 to TRBJ1-2; perhaps TRBD1 as D (5 bases). Trimming removed 3 bases at V and 4 bases at J, with 15 bases between. This CDR3 spans 15 amino acids. Germline V gene sequence: CDR1 LGHNA, CDR2 YNFKEQ.

This clonotype has more than one count but fewer than ten. CDR3 sequence: CASSYSAGQRNEQFF. DNA for the CDR3: TGTGCCAGCAGTTACTCAGCGGGACAGAGGAATGAGCAGTTCTTC. The chain joins TRBV6-5 to TRBJ2-1; D is perhaps TRBD1 or TRBD2 (7 bases each). The ends were cut back, 0 bases at V and 7 bases at J, with 13 bases in the middle. The germline CDR1 and CDR2 sequences are MNHEY and SVGAGI. The CDR3 contains 15 residues.

The rearrangement links TRBV5-8 to TRBJ1-2; the match to TRBD1 covers 7 bases. This CDR3 region has 16 residues. The V gene end was trimmed by 5 bases and the J gene end by 2 bases; junction bases not matched to a gene: 12. CDR1 and CDR2 from the germline V gene are SGHTS and YDEGEE. The CDR3 loop is CASSRLSGQSNYGYTF. The CDR3 DNA reads as TGTGCCAGCAGTCGATTGTCGGGACAGAGCAACTATGGCTACACCTTC.

This chain connects TRBV20-1 to TRBJ1-5; TRBD1 is a possible D gene (6 bases). Germline loops: CDR1 DFQATT, CDR2 SNEGSKA (reference sequence). CDR3 length: 15 amino acids. Trimming cost V 6 bases and J 2 bases, with 17 bases left between them. CDR3 protein: CSASGPRGGNQPQHF. The CDR3 DNA sequence: TGCAGTGCGTCGGGTCCCAGGGGTGGCAATCAGCCCCAGCATTTT.

In this sample, this clonotype turned up a few times. The CDR3: CASSTWDSYNEQFF. CDR3 bases: TGTGCCAGCAGTACTTGGGACAGCTACAATGAGCAGTTCTTC. The chain joins TRBV12-3 or TRBV12-4 to TRBJ2-1, with 7 bases lining up with TRBD1. Losses at the gene ends were 5 bases for V and 3 bases for J; bases not matched to a gene: 4. This CDR3 comprises 14 residues.

This clonotype was seen more than once but under ten times. The DNA for the CDR3 is TGTGCCAGCAGCCCGGGGAGGACAGGGGCTAACTATGGCTACACCTTC. It yields the protein CASSPGRTGANYGYTF. The gene calls are TRBV28 and TRBJ1-2; TRBD1 aligns across 9 bases. CDR1 and CDR2 from the germline V gene are MDHEN and SYDVKM. The CDR3 is 16 amino acids. Trimming removed 6 bases from V and 0 bases from J; junction bases left unmatched: 8.